A single sample is the source of the 25 T cell receptor beta chains below, sequenced in a study of shared clonotypes between healthy human individuals. The protocol was immunoSEQ multiplex PCR, while the TCRdb copy is restricted to in-frame clones and leaves out a portion. Of 2 million or so clones listed, approximately 95% were seen once; the top ten hold under 0.15%. The sequenced sample was naive CD4+ T cells sorted from blood. Subset indicated: CD45RA+ positively selected. The source is a man aged 18 to 30 in good health.

The chain recombines TRBV5-8 with TRBJ2-1; 12 bases are a match to TRBD2. The germline V gene has CDR1 SGHTS and CDR2 YDEGEE. The CDR3 loop spans 15 amino acids. Germline trimming cut 4 bases from V and 7 bases from J; bases unmatched to any gene: 6. The CDR3 is CASSPGTSGSNEQFF. DNA for the CDR3: TGTGCCAGCAGCCCCGGGACTAGCGGGTCTAATGAGCAGTTCTTC.

The DNA of the CDR3 is TGCGCCAGCAGCCCGGGGTCTTCCGCCGATACGCAGTATTTT. It encodes CASSPGSSADTQYF. The rearrangement joins TRBV5-1 to TRBJ2-3, with a possible D match to TRBD2 (5 bases). This CDR3 region has 14 residues. Per the germline V gene, CDR1 is SGHRS and CDR2 is YFSETQ. V was trimmed by 4 bases and J by 6 bases, leaving 15 bases between them.

The V call is TRBV29-1, the J call TRBJ2-5; no firm D call. Trimming removed 6 bases from V and 4 bases from J, with 9 bases in between. The germline V gene has CDR1 SQVTM and CDR2 ANQGSEA. The CDR3 runs 11 residues. CDR3 sequence (DNA): TGCAGCGTGATGCCTGGAGAGACCCAGTACTTC. This codes for CSVMPGETQYF. The variable domain in full, completed from reference TRBV29-1 and TRBJ2-5, reads SAVISQKPSRDICQRGTSLTIQCQVDSQVTMMFWYRQQPGQSLTLIATANQGSEATYESGFVIDKFPISRPNLTFSTLTVSNMSPEDSSIYLCSVMPGETQYFGPGTRLLVL.

Comment on this clone: This sample includes further DNA sequences coding for the same CDR3. The genes are TRBV6-5 and TRBJ2-7; possible D gene TRBD2, 5 bases. Germline CDR1 and CDR2: MNHEY and SVGAGI. V gave up 4 bases and J gave up 0 bases, with 13 bases separating them. The CDR3 loop spans 15 amino acids. The CDR3 DNA is TGTGCCAGCAGTTTGAGTGGGAGAAGCTCCTACGAGCAGTACTTC. The encoded protein is CASSLSGRSSYEQYF.

J is TRBJ2-2 and V is TRBV7-9, with 10 bases that match TRBD2. V lost 7 bases to trimming and J lost 4 bases; unmatched junction nucleotides: 9. The CDR3 runs 16 residues. Germline CDR1 reads SEHNR; CDR2 reads FQNEAQ (reference sequence). DNA for the CDR3: TGTGCCAGCAATTATGCCCTAGCGGGAGCCACCGGGGAGCTGTTTTTT. Translating it yields CASNYALAGATGELFF.

The chain is built from TRBV7-9 and TRBJ1-6, with a weak D call TRBD1 (6 bases). The CDR3 covers 16 residues. Between the trimmed V and J ends, which lost 3 bases and 7 bases, there was a span of 16 bases. The germline V gene encodes CDR1 SEHNR and CDR2 FQNEAQ (reference sequence). The CDR3 spells CASSFSAGARNSPLHF. The CDR3 nucleotides are TGTGCCAGCAGCTTCTCCGCGGGGGCAAGGAATTCACCCCTCCACTTT.

Here the CDR3 reads CASSLRLPSGETQYF. CDR3 nucleotide sequence: TGTGCCAGCAGCCTACGCCTACCCTCGGGGGAGACCCAGTACTTC. V gene TRBV7-9 combines with J gene TRBJ2-5; possibly TRBD2 for D (5 bases). CDR1 is SEHNR and CDR2 is FQNEAQ in the germline V gene (reference sequence). This CDR3 has 15 residues. The V end lost 5 bases, the J end lost 5 bases, and 18 bases lay between the germline ends.

The chain links TRBV6-5 to TRBJ2-2; possibly TRBD2 for D (5 bases). Trimming removed 2 bases at V and 7 bases at J, with 14 bases between. The CDR3 is 15 amino acids. Germline loops: CDR1 MNHEY, CDR2 SVGAGI. The CDR3 nucleotides read TGTGCCAGCAGTTACAGCCCCGCGAGCGGCGGGGAGCTGTTTTTT. It codes for CASSYSPASGGELFF.

This clone was observed a single time. The CDR3 nucleotides are TGTGCCAGCAGTTACGGGAAGACAGGGGTACGAACTGAAGCTTTCTTT. This sequence encodes CASSYGKTGVRTEAFF. The rearrangement uses TRBV6-5 and TRBJ1-1, with 8 nucleotides matching TRBD1. Germline V gene sequence: CDR1 MNHEY, CDR2 SVGAGI. Trimming cost V 2 bases and J 5 bases; bases outside gene matches: 10. The CDR3 totals 16 residues.

The rearrangement links TRBV18 to TRBJ2-7; tentatively, D is TRBD1 (5 bases). Germline CDR1 and CDR2: KGHSH and LQKENI. The ends were cut back, 3 bases at V and 1 base at J, with 10 bases in the middle. This CDR3 spans 14 amino acids. The CDR3: CASSPGHSSYEQYF. The CDR3, as DNA: TGTGCCAGCTCACCCGGACACTCTTCCTACGAGCAGTACTTC.

The J gene is TRBJ2-5, the V gene TRBV6-6; D not certain. Germline-derived CDR1 and CDR2 are MNHNY and SVGAGI (reference sequence). The CDR3 extends over 8 amino acids. The CDR3 DNA is TGTGTGGGTCAGACCCAGTACTTC. This encodes CVGQTQYF.

The chain couples TRBV10-3 to TRBJ1-2, with 7 bases aligning to TRBD1. The germline V gene has CDR1 ENHRY and CDR2 SYGVKD. Trimming at V came to 3 bases and at J to 4 bases, leaving 5 bases not matched to a gene. CDR3 length equals 14 residues. Here the CDR3 reads CAISELTGSYGYTF. CDR3 sequence (DNA): TGTGCCATCAGTGAACTGACAGGGAGCTATGGCTACACCTTC.

This chain uses TRBV28 with TRBJ1-5, with 10 bases aligning to TRBD1. CDR3 length: 16 amino acids. Trimming took 3 bases from V and 1 from J; bases not matched to a gene: 3. CDR1 MDHEN and CDR2 SYDVKM come from the germline V gene. The CDR3 DNA is TGTGCCAGCAGTTTTTGGACAGGGGGAAGCAATCAGCCCCAGCATTTT. It is translated as CASSFWTGGSNQPQHF.

This chain joins TRBV9 and TRBJ1-4; unclear D gene. Germline CDR1 and CDR2: SGDLS and YYNGEE. The CDR3 contains 14 residues. The germline V and J ends were trimmed by 3 bases and 8 bases, with 14 bases remaining between them. This chain's CDR3 is CASSAFHGGEKLFF. CDR3 coding DNA: TGTGCCAGCAGCGCATTTCACGGTGGGGAAAAACTGTTTTTT.

The V gene is TRBV6-5, the J gene TRBJ2-7; D might be TRBD1 (6 bases). V was cut by 3 bases and J by 0 bases, with 15 bases left in between. Germline V lookup: CDR1 MNHEY, CDR2 SVGAGI. The CDR3 has 16 residues. The CDR3: CASSYRGQPSSYEQYF. The CDR3 DNA reads TGTGCCAGCAGTTATCGCGGACAGCCCAGCTCCTACGAGCAGTACTTC.

The rearrangement uses TRBV18 and TRBJ2-7, with a possible D match to TRBD1 (5 bases). V lost 3 bases and J lost 2, with 11 bases in between. Germline loops: CDR1 KGHSH, CDR2 LQKENI. The length of the CDR3 is 14 residues. The CDR3 region is CASSPLDSTYEQYF. CDR3 sequence (DNA): TGTGCCAGCTCACCCCTAGACAGTACCTACGAGCAGTACTTC.

J is TRBJ2-7 and V is TRBV6-5; TRBD1 matches 8 bases. CDR3 size: 14 residues. Germline assignment: CDR1 MNHEY and CDR2 SVGAGI. With 4 bases clipped from V and 5 bases from J, the junction kept 7 bases outside the gene matches. The CDR3 loop reads CASSWGDRMNEQYF. For the CDR3, the DNA is TGTGCCAGCAGTTGGGGGGACAGGATGAACGAGCAGTACTTC.

The chain combines TRBV6-1 with TRBJ1-3, with D possibly matching TRBD1 (5 bases). Germline V gives CDR1 MNHNS, CDR2 SASEGT. Deletions cut 4 bases from V and 0 bases from J, with 16 bases between. There are 17 residues in the CDR3. The CDR3 reads CASSVSGRGASGNTIYF. CDR3 in DNA: TGTGCCAGCAGTGTCTCGGGCCGCGGGGCCTCTGGAAACACCATATATTTT.

The chain couples TRBV4-1 to TRBJ2-7; TRBD2 might be the D (6 bases). The CDR3 covers 15 residues. V was shortened by 4 bases and J by 3 bases, with 16 bases between the two germline ends. CDR1 and CDR2 (germline): MGHRA, YSYEKL. The CDR3 spells CASSPLSGTYYEQYF. The CDR3 DNA reads TGCGCCAGCAGCCCACTCTCCGGGACTTACTACGAGCAGTACTTC.

This sequence joins TRBV9 and TRBJ2-4, with D perhaps matching TRBD1 (5 bases). The CDR3 spans 18 residues. Per germline, CDR1 SGDLS and CDR2 YYNGEE. The ends were cut back, 0 bases at V and 2 bases at J, with 18 bases in the middle. The CDR3 region is CASSVGGLWGASKNIQYF. As DNA, the CDR3 is TGTGCCAGCAGCGTAGGAGGTTTGTGGGGCGCCTCCAAAAACATTCAGTACTTC.

Concerning this clone itself: This same CDR3 is encoded by further DNA sequences in the sample. The genes are TRBV6-1 and TRBJ1-2; no clear D gene. CDR3 size: 12 residues. V was pared by 4 bases and J by 5 bases, with 8 bases between. CDR1 and CDR2 (germline): MNHNS, SASEGT. In DNA, the CDR3 is TGTGCCAGCAGTGCACCGGGTTATGGCTACACCTTC. It codes for CASSAPGYGYTF.

V is TRBV30 and J is TRBJ1-5; the match to TRBD1 covers 7 bases. Per germline, CDR1 GTSNPN and CDR2 SVGIG (reference sequence). The CDR3 runs 14 residues. V lost 5 bases to trimming and J lost 3 bases; unmatched junction nucleotides: 7. In DNA, the CDR3 is TGTGCCTGGGGGGAGACAGGGCCCAATCAGCCCCAGCATTTT. This encodes CAWGETGPNQPQHF.

The V gene is TRBV6-5, the J gene TRBJ2-2; D remains unclear. The V end was cut by 0 bases, the J end by 4 bases, with 6 bases between. The V gene's germline CDR1 is MNHEY and CDR2 SVGAGI. The CDR3 is 14 amino acids. The CDR3 is CASSYSVFTGELFF. The CDR3 DNA reads TGTGCCAGCAGTTACTCAGTATTCACCGGGGAGCTGTTTTTT.

The chain couples TRBV4-1 to TRBJ2-7; 8 bases agree with TRBD2. The length of the CDR3 is 15 residues. CDR1 and CDR2 (germline): MGHRA, YSYEKL. Unmatched junction bases numbered 9, after V lost 5 bases and J lost 3 bases. The CDR3 DNA follows: TGCGCCAGCAGCGCCTCGCGACGGGGGGGCTACGAGCAGTACTTC. Its protein is CASSASRRGGYEQYF.

CDR3 region: CASSQETTGGYEKLFF. CDR3 nucleotide sequence: TGTGCCAGCAGCCAAGAAACGACAGGGGGGTATGAAAAACTGTTTTTT. The rearrangement uses TRBV4-2 and TRBJ1-4; 9 bases line up with TRBD1. V lost 0 bases, J lost 6 bases, and 5 bases stayed unmatched. The CDR3 length is 16 residues. Germline values: CDR1 LGHNA, CDR2 YNFKEQ.